One T cell receptor (beta chain) is described in this entry. These data come from a study of blood T cell repertoires in COVID-19. The data were produced by immunoSEQ multiplex PCR, yet TCRdb's version contains in-frame clones alone and is incomplete. This table holds around 230,000 clones, almost 85% found once. Between the trimmed V and J ends, which lost 0 bases and 5 bases, there was a span of 11 bases. Germline lookup yields CDR1 SGHTA and CDR2 FQGNSA. The CDR3 extends over 14 amino acids. J is TRBJ2-7 and V is TRBV7-2, with a possible D match to TRBD1 (5 bases). The receptor comes from a man in his forties who had recovered from COVID-19. Sequencing input: PBMCs or T cells enriched from blood (not recorded which). In DNA form, the CDR3 reads TGTGCCAGCAGCTTAGCCCCAGGGTTGGACGAGCAGTACTTC. Translating it yields CASSLAPGLDEQYF.